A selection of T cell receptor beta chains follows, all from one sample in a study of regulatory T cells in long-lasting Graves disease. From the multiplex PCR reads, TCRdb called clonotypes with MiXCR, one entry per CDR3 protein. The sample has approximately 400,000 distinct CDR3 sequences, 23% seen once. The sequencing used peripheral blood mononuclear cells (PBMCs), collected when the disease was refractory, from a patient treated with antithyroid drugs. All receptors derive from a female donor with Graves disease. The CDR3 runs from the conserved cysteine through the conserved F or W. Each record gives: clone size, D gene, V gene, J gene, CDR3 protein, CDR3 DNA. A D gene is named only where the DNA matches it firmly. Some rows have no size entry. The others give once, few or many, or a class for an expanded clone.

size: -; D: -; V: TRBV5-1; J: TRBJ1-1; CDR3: CASSLAGQRNTEAFF; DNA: TGCGCCAGCAGCTTGGCCGGGCAGAGGAACACTGAAGCTTTCTTT
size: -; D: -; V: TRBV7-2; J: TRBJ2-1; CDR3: CASSSRLAFNEQFF; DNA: TGTGCCAGCAGCTCCCGACTTGCTTTCAATGAGCAGTTCTTC
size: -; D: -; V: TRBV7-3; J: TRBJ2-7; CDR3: CASSMLAGPLYEQYF; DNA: TGTGCCAGCAGCATGCTGGCAGGGCCCCTATACGAGCAGTACTTC
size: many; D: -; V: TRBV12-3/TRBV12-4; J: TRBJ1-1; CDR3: CASSSEGYTEAFF; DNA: TGTGCCAGCAGCAGCGAGGGGTACACTGAAGCTTTCTTT
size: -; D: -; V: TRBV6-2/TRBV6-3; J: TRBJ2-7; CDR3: CASSEDETTGTSLVEQYF; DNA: TGTGCCAGCAGCGAAGATGAAACAACCGGGACAAGCCTTGTGGAGCAGTACTTC
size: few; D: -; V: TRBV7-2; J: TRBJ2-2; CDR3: CASSHGSLAGELFF; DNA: TGTGCCAGCAGCCACGGGAGTCTGGCCGGGGAGCTGTTTTTT
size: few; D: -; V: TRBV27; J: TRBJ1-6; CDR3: CASSLFANSPLHF; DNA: TGTGCCAGCAGTTTATTCGCAAATTCACCCCTCCACTTT
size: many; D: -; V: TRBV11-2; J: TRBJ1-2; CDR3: CASSSAGHGYTF; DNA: TGTGCCAGCAGCTCCGCCGGACACGGCTACACCTTC
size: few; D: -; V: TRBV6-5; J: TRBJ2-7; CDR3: CASSYPGDGEGEQYF; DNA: TGTGCCAGCAGTTACCCAGGGGACGGGGAAGGCGAGCAGTACTTC
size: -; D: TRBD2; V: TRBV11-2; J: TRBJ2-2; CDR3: CASSSWTSGRSGELFF; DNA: TGTGCCAGCAGCTCATGGACTAGCGGAAGATCCGGGGAGCTGTTTTTT
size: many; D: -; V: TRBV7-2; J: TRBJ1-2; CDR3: CASSLEPSNYGYTF; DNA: TGTGCCAGCAGCTTAGAGCCTTCTAACTATGGCTACACCTTC
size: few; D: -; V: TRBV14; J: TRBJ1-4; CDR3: CASSQSTSRLNEKLFF; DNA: TGTGCCAGCAGCCAATCAACAAGCAGATTGAATGAAAAACTGTTTTTT
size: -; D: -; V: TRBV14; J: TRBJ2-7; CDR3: CASSSRHEQYF; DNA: TGTGCCAGCAGCTCCCGACACGAGCAGTACTTC
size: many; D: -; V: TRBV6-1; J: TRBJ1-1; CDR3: CASSQRTGAVNTEAFF; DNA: TGTGCCAGCAGCCAGCGGACGGGCGCGGTGAACACTGAAGCTTTCTTT
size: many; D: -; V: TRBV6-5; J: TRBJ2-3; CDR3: CASSSPVSTDTQYF; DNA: TGTGCCAGCAGTTCCCCAGTGAGCACAGATACGCAGTATTTT
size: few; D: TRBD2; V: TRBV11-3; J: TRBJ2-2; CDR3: CASSLGSGSTGELFF; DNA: TGTGCCAGCAGCTTAGGTAGCGGGAGTACCGGGGAGCTGTTTTTT
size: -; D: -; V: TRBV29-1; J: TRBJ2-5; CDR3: CSPWWRETQYF; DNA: TGCAGCCCCTGGTGGAGAGAGACCCAGTACTTC
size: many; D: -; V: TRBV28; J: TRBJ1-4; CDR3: CASSFDAFEHLVATNEKLFF; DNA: TGTGCCAGCAGTTTCGACGCTTTTGAACACCTGGTTGCAACTAATGAAAAACTGTTTTTT
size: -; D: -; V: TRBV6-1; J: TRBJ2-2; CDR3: CASEPVGRAGELFF; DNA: TGTGCCAGCGAGCCCGTGGGTAGGGCCGGGGAGCTGTTTTTT
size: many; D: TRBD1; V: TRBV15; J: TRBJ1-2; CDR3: CATSTRYRGRGENYGYTF; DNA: TGTGCCACCAGCACCCGCTACAGGGGGCGCGGGGAAAACTATGGCTACACCTTC
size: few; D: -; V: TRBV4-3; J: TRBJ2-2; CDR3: CASSQGGLQGRTGELFF; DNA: TGCGCCAGCAGCCAAGGGGGACTACAGGGACGGACCGGGGAGCTGTTTTTT
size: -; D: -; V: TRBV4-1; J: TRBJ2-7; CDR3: CASSQDLMTYSYEQYF; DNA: TGCGCCAGCAGCCAAGACCTGATGACCTACTCCTACGAGCAGTACTTC
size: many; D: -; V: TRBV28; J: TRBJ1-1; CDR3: CASSPPAVNTEAFF; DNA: TGTGCCAGCAGTCCACCGGCCGTGAACACTGAAGCTTTCTTT
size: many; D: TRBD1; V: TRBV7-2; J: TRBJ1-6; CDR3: CASSRQGRGLNSPLHF; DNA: TGTGCCAGCAGCCGACAGGGTAGGGGCCTTAATTCACCCCTCCACTTT
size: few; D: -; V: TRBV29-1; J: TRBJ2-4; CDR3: CSVWDKNIQYF; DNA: TGCAGCGTCTGGGACAAAAACATTCAGTACTTC
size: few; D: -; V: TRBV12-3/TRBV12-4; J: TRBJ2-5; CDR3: CASSRDGVFGVLETQYF; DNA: TGTGCCAGCAGTCGGGATGGGGTATTTGGGGTGTTGGAGACCCAGTACTTC
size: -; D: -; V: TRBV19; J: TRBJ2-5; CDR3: CASSTTRGSGSQYF; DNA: TGTGCCAGTAGTACGACTAGGGGTTCCGGATCCCAGTACTTC
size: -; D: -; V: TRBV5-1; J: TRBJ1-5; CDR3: CASSLYGQNNQPQHF; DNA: TGCGCCAGCAGCTTGTACGGACAAAACAATCAGCCCCAGCATTTT
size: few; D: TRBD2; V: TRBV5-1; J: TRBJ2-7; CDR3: CASSSGLAGGPLSYEQYF; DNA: TGCGCCAGCAGCTCGGGACTAGCGGGAGGCCCCCTCTCCTACGAGCAGTACTTC
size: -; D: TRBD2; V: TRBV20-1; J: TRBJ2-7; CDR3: CSARLLGLDPGEQYF; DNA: TGCAGTGCTAGGCTTTTGGGACTAGACCCTGGGGAGCAGTACTTC
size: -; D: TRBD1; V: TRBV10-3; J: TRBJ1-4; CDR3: CAISDFRAGTGGEKLFF; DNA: TGTGCCATCAGTGATTTTCGCGCCGGGACAGGGGGCGAAAAACTGTTTTTT
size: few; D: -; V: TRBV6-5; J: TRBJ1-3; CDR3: CASSYGPASGNTIYF; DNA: TGTGCCAGCAGTTACGGCCCAGCTTCTGGAAACACCATATATTTT
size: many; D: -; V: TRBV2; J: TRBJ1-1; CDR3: CASRPWSGVLNTEAFF; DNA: TGTGCCAGCAGACCCTGGTCAGGGGTCCTGAACACTGAAGCTTTCTTT
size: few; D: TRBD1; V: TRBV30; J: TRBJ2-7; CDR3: CAWSVLGQGTYEQYF; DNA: TGTGCCTGGAGTGTATTGGGACAGGGGACCTACGAGCAGTACTTC
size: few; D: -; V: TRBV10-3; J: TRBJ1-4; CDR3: CAISEAVPQDPFNEKLFF; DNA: TGTGCCATCAGTGAGGCCGTCCCTCAGGACCCCTTTAATGAAAAACTGTTTTTT
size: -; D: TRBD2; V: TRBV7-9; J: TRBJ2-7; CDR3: CASSPLSAGVGEQYF; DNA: TGTGCCAGCAGCCCGCTCTCAGCGGGAGTAGGGGAGCAGTACTTC
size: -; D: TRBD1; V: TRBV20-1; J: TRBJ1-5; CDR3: CSARQGAGGNQPQHF; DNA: TGCAGTGCTAGACAGGGGGCTGGGGGCAATCAGCCCCAGCATTTT
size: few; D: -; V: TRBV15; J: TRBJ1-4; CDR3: CATSSQGLNEKLFF; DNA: TGTGCCACCAGCTCCCAGGGGTTGAATGAAAAACTGTTTTTT
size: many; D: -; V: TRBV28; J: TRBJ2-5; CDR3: CASSLFLHPGETQYF; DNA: TGTGCCAGCAGTTTATTTCTACACCCGGGAGAGACCCAGTACTTC
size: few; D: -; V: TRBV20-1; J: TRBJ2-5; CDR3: CSARQGETQYF; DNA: TGCAGTGCTAGACAGGGGGAGACCCAGTACTTC
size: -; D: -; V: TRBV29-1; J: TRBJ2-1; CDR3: CSVDDLLGFRNEQFF; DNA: TGCAGCGTTGACGACCTCTTGGGCTTTCGGAATGAGCAGTTCTTC
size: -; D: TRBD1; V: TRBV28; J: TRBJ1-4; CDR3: CASSSDRDRGEKLFF; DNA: TGTGCCAGCAGTTCGGACCGGGACAGGGGTGAAAAACTGTTTTTT
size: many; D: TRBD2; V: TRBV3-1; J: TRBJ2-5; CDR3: CASRELAGGPETQYF; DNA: TGTGCCAGCAGGGAACTAGCGGGAGGGCCAGAGACCCAGTACTTC
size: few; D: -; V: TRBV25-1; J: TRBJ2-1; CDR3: CASSEFNEQFF; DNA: TGTGCCAGCAGCGAATTTAATGAGCAGTTCTTC
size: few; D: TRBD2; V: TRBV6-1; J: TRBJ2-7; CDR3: CASIAGDRPSLEQYF; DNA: TGTGCCAGCATAGCGGGAGACAGACCCTCACTTGAGCAGTACTTC